What follows are 3 T cell receptor beta chains derived from one specimen sequenced in a study of CD8+ T cells in alopecia areata. Stated treatment: oral pan-JAK inhibitor, 5-10 mg twice daily. TCR sequencing used cDNA made by reverse transcription of extracted RNA. Here immunoSEQ multiplex PCR was the method, and the copy in TCRdb shows in-frame clones only, minus some. The sample consists of roughly 100,000 clones, roughly 46% of them appearing once. Source: CD8+ T cells sorted from blood, taken at week 24, from a patient treated with tofacitinib. These receptors were taken from a human donor with alopecia areata.

Here the CDR3 DNA reads TGCAGCGTCCCCGGGACAAGCGAAAAACTGTTTTTT. The encoded protein is CSVPGTSEKLFF. The gene calls are TRBV29-1 and TRBJ1-4; possibly TRBD1 for D (6 bases). The CDR3 runs to 12 residues. From germline, CDR1 is SQVTM and CDR2 ANQGSEA. The V end lost 6 bases, the J end lost 8 bases, and 13 bases lay between the germline ends.

Regarding this clone: The conserved phenylalanine or tryptophan normally closing the CDR3 is absent here, so this likely arose from a read error. V usage is TRBV27 and J usage is TRBJ2-7, with TRBD1 matching over 9 bases. From germline, CDR1 is MNHEY and CDR2 SMNVEV (reference sequence). Trimming at V came to 2 bases and at J to 3 bases, leaving 2 bases not matched to a gene. The CDR3 length is 14 residues. CDR3 sequence: CASSLGQGNYEQYL. The CDR3 DNA follows: TGTGCCAGCAGTTTAGGACAGGGGAACTACGAGCAGTACCTC.

The chain joins TRBV11-2 to TRBJ1-2, with D perhaps matching TRBD1 (5 bases). This CDR3 contains 13 residues. CDR1 and CDR2 from the germline V gene are SGHAT and FQNNGV. V lost 2 bases and J lost 4, with 8 bases in between. The CDR3 region is CASSLQGLYGYTF. DNA for the CDR3: TGTGCCAGCAGCTTACAGGGACTCTATGGCTACACCTTC. Full variable domain (rest looked up from reference TRBV11-2 and TRBJ1-2): EAGVAQSPRYKIIEKRQSVAFWCNPISGHATLYWYQQILGQGPKLLIQFQNNGVVDDSQLPKDRFSAERLKGVDSTLKIQPAKLEDSAVYLCASSLQGLYGYTFGSGTRLTVV.